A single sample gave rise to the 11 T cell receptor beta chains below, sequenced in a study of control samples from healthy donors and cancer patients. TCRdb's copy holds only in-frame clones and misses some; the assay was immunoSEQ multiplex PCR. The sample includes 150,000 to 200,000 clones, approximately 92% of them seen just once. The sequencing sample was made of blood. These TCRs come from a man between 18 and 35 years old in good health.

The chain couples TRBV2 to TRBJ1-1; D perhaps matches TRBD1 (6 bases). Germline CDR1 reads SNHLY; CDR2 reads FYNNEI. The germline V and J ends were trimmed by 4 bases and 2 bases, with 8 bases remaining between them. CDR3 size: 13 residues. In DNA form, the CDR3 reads TGTGCCAGCAGTGGGACAGCCAACACTGAAGCTTTCTTT. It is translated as CASSGTANTEAFF.

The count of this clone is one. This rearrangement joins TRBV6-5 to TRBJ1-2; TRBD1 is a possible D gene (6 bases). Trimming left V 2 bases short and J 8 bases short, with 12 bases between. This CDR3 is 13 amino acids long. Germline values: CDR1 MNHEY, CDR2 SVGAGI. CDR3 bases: TGTGCCAGCAGTTACGGACTCAGGGGAGGCTACACCTTC. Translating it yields CASSYGLRGGYTF.

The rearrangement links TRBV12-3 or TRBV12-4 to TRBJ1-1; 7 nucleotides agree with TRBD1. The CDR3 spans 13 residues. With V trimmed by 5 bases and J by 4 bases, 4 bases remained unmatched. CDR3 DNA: TGTGCCAGCAGTCCGGACAGGCCCACTGAAGCTTTCTTT. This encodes CASSPDRPTEAFF.

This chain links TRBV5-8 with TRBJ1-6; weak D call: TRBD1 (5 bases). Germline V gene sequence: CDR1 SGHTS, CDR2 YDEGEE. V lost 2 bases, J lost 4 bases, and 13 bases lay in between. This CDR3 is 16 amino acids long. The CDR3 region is CASSFLATAYNSPLHF. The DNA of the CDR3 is TGTGCCAGCAGCTTTCTTGCGACAGCTTATAATTCACCCCTCCACTTT.

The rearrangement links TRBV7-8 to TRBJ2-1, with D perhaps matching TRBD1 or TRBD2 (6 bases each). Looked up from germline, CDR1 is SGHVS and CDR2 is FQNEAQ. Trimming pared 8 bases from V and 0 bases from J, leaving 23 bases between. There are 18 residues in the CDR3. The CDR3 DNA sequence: TGTGCCAGCTCAACTAAGGGGGGTAGCGGCCCCTCCTACAATGAGCAGTTCTTC. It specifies CASSTKGGSGPSYNEQFF. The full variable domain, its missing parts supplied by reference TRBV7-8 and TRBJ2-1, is GAGVSQSPRYKVAKRGQDVALRCDPISGHVSLFWYQQALGQGPEFLTYFQNEAQLDKSGLPSDRFFAERPEGSVSTLKIQRTQQEDSAVYLCASSTKGGSGPSYNEQFFGPGTRLTVL.

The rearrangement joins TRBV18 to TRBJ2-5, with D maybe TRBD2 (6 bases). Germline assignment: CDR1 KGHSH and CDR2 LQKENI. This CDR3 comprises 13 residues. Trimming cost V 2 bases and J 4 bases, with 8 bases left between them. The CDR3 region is CASSPGRGETQYF. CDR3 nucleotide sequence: TGTGCCAGCTCACCAGGGCGGGGAGAGACCCAGTACTTC.

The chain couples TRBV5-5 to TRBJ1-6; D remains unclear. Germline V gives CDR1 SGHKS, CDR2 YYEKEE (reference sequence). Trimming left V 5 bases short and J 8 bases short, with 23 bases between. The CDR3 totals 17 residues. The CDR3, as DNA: TGTGCCAGCAGGGTTGCAGGATCTGTTTATGGGGATTCACCCCTCCACTTT. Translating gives CASRVAGSVYGDSPLHF.

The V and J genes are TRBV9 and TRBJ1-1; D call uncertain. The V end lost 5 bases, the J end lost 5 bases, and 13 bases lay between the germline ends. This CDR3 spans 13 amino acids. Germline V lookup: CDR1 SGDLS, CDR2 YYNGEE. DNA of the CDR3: TGTGCCAGCAGTCCTACTGGAGGAACTGAAGCTTTCTTT. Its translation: CASSPTGGTEAFF.

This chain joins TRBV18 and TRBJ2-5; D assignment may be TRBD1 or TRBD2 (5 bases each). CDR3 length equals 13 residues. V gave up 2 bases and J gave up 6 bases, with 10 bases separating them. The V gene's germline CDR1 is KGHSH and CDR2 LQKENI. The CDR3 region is CASSPRDPQTQYF. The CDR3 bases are TGTGCCAGCTCACCAAGGGACCCTCAGACCCAGTACTTC.

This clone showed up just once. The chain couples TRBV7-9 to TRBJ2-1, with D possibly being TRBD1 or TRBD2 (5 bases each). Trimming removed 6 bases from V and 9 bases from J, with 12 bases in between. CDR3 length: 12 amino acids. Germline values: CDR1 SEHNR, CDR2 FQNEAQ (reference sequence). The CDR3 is CASSSGPIEQFF. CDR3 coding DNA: TGTGCCAGCAGTTCGGGGCCGATTGAGCAGTTCTTC.

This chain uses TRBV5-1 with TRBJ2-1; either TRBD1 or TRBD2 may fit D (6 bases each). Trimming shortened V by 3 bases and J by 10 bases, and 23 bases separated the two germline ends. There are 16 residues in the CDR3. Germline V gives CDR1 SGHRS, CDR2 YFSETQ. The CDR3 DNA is TGCGCCAGCAGCTCGGTAGTGGGGGGCCCCCCCCCAGAGCAGTTCTTC. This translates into CASSSVVGGPPPEQFF.